Shown below are 26 T cell receptor beta chains from a single sample sequenced in a study of cytomegalovirus exposure and HLA in healthy donors. 13 Jbeta primers and 60 Vbeta primers were used for the PCR. Method: immunoSEQ multiplex PCR; TCRdb's copy keeps in-frame clones and lacks some. The table has approximately 150,000 clones, nearly 85% seen once. What was sequenced was PBMCs. Receptors originate from a male donor in good health and CMV-seronegative.

V usage is TRBV11-2 and J usage is TRBJ1-5; possible D gene TRBD1, 5 bases. This CDR3 spans 14 amino acids. V lost 1 base and J 5 bases, leaving 9 bases between the germline ends. Per the germline V gene, CDR1 is SGHAT and CDR2 is FQNNGV. CDR3 in DNA: TGTGCCAGCAGCTTAGTAGACAGCGATCAGCCCCAGCATTTT. Its protein is CASSLVDSDQPQHF.

The genes are TRBV7-9 and TRBJ1-4; perhaps TRBD1 as D (5 bases). CDR1 and CDR2 (germline): SEHNR, FQNEAQ (reference sequence). V gave up 1 base and J gave up 5 bases, with 14 bases separating them. The CDR3 contains 16 residues. CDR3 coding DNA: TGTGCCAGCAGCTTAGGGGGCGGACGGCCGAATGAAAAACTGTTTTTT. Its translation: CASSLGGGRPNEKLFF. Complete variable domain (other parts from reference TRBV7-9 and TRBJ1-4): DTGVSQNPRHKITKRGQNVTFRCDPISEHNRLYWYRQTLGQGPEFLTYFQNEAQLEKSRLLSDRFSAERPKGSFSTLEIQRTEQGDSAMYLCASSLGGGRPNEKLFFGSGTQLSVL.

The chain employs TRBV2 and TRBJ2-7; TRBD2 aligns across 9 bases. Unmatched junction bases numbered 15, after V lost 7 bases and J lost 5 bases. There are 16 residues in the CDR3. Per the germline V gene, CDR1 is SNHLY and CDR2 is FYNNEI. The CDR3 loop reads CASNGVGLASSHEQYF. As DNA, the CDR3 is TGTGCCAGCAACGGAGTGGGACTAGCTAGTTCCCACGAGCAGTACTTC.

J is TRBJ1-5 and V is TRBV7-8; the match to TRBD1 covers 8 bases. The CDR3 consists of 17 residues. Germline trimming cut 0 bases from V and 2 bases from J; bases unmatched to any gene: 6. Germline V gene data show CDR1 as SGHVS and CDR2 as FQNEAQ. This chain's CDR3 is CASSLAGPGQGNQPQHF. The CDR3 DNA reads as TGTGCCAGCAGCTTAGCTGGACCGGGACAGGGCAATCAGCCCCAGCATTTT.

The chain employs TRBV5-4 and TRBJ2-1; 11 bases line up with TRBD2. This CDR3 is 17 amino acids long. V shed 1 base and J 8 bases; nucleotides not matched to a gene: 11. The germline CDR1 and CDR2 sequences are SGHNT and YYREEE (reference sequence). This CDR3 reads CASSLMYGTSGVDEQFF. In DNA form, the CDR3 reads TGTGCCAGCAGCTTGATGTATGGGACTAGCGGCGTCGATGAGCAGTTCTTC. Complete variable domain (other parts from reference TRBV5-4 and TRBJ2-1): ETGVTQSPTHLIKTRGQQVTLRCSSQSGHNTVSWYQQALGQGPQFIFQYYREEENGRGNFPPRFSGLQFPNYSSELNVNALELDDSALYLCASSLMYGTSGVDEQFFGPGTRLTVL.

This sequence joins TRBV5-5 and TRBJ1-1; maybe TRBD1 (6 bases). The CDR3 has 13 residues. V was trimmed by 4 bases and J by 1 base, leaving 8 bases between them. Germline CDR1 SGHKS, CDR2 YYEKEE (reference sequence). CDR3 coding DNA: TGTGCCAGCAGCCTGACAGGGAACACTGAAGCTTTCTTT. Its translation is CASSLTGNTEAFF.

The chain employs TRBV5-1 and TRBJ2-1, with 11 bases fitting TRBD2. The CDR3 consists of 15 residues. In germline, CDR1 is SGHRS, CDR2 YFSETQ. V shed 3 bases and J 9 bases; nucleotides not matched to a gene: 8. The DNA of the CDR3 is TGCGCCAGCAGCTCTCTAGCGGGGGGTGGTGGTGAGCAGTTCTTC. It translates to CASSSLAGGGGEQFF.

The genes are TRBV29-1 and TRBJ2-7, with D possibly matching TRBD1 (6 bases). V lost 7 bases to trimming and J lost 2 bases, with 9 bases between them. The CDR3 has 11 amino acids. Per the germline V gene, CDR1 is SQVTM and CDR2 is ANQGSEA. The CDR3 region is CSARDTYEQYF. The CDR3 nucleotides are TGCAGCGCCCGGGACACCTACGAGCAGTACTTC.

The V call is TRBV11-3, the J call TRBJ2-7; 10 bases map to TRBD1. Losses at the gene ends were 0 bases for V and 3 bases for J; bases not matched to a gene: 2. The CDR3 runs to 15 residues. Germline assignment: CDR1 SGHNT and CDR2 YENEEA. The CDR3 DNA is TGTGCCAGCAGCTTAGATGGGACAGGGGTCTACGAGCAGTACTTC. Protein sequence: CASSLDGTGVYEQYF.

This chain joins TRBV7-9 and TRBJ1-4, with D perhaps TRBD1 (5 bases). This CDR3 spans 14 amino acids. CDR1 is SEHNR and CDR2 is FQNEAQ in the germline V gene (reference sequence). Trimming cost V 3 bases and J 7 bases, with 12 bases left between them. The CDR3 DNA reads TGTGCCAGCAGCTTGGGCGGGGCAGCTGAAAAACTGTTTTTT. It yields the protein CASSLGGAAEKLFF.

The V and J genes are TRBV7-8 and TRBJ2-1; D possibly corresponds to TRBD2 (5 bases). CDR1 and CDR2 from the germline V gene are SGHVS and FQNEAQ. There are 17 residues in the CDR3. Trimming left V 1 base short and J 4 bases short, with 17 bases between. The CDR3 coding sequence is TGTGCCAGCAGCTTAGTCGTTGCGGGTGTAGGGTACAATGAGCAGTTCTTC. Translated, it gives CASSLVVAGVGYNEQFF.

This clone has more than one count but fewer than ten. The V and J genes are TRBV27 and TRBJ1-1; D is unclear. Germline V lookup: CDR1 MNHEY, CDR2 SMNVEV (reference sequence). The V end was cut by 8 bases, the J end by 5 bases, with 15 bases between. The CDR3 runs 13 residues. CDR3 residues: CASAAGLGTEAFF. CDR3 nucleotide sequence: TGTGCCAGCGCTGCTGGGCTTGGGACTGAAGCTTTCTTT.

The chain has TRBV5-4 and TRBJ2-7, with 10 bases that match TRBD2. CDR1 is SGHNT and CDR2 is YYREEE in the germline V gene (reference sequence). The CDR3 spans 15 residues. The V and J ends lost 1 base and 0 bases, in that order; junction bases with no gene match: 1. The CDR3 DNA reads TGTGCCAGCAGCTTGCTAGCGGGGGCCTCCTACGAGCAGTACTTC. It is translated as CASSLLAGASYEQYF. The full variable domain, in which reference TRBV5-4 and TRBJ2-7 provide the parts outside the CDR3, is ETGVTQSPTHLIKTRGQQVTLRCSSQSGHNTVSWYQQALGQGPQFIFQYYREEENGRGNFPPRFSGLQFPNYSSELNVNALELDDSALYLCASSLLAGASYEQYFGPGTRLTVT.

The CDR3 here is CAISESGGRDEQFF. The CDR3 coding sequence is TGTGCCATCAGTGAGTCCGGGGGGCGGGATGAGCAGTTCTTC. This chain connects TRBV10-3 to TRBJ2-1, with TRBD2 as a possible D gene (7 bases). This CDR3 is 14 amino acids long. Trimming stripped 0 bases from V and 8 bases from J, with 11 bases between. From germline, CDR1 is ENHRY and CDR2 SYGVKD.

The J gene is TRBJ2-7, the V gene TRBV7-3, with 7 bases fitting TRBD2. The CDR3 totals 15 residues. V lost 5 bases to trimming and J lost 0 bases; unmatched junction nucleotides: 7. Germline CDR1 reads SGHTA; CDR2 reads FQGTGA. CDR3 DNA: TGTGCCAGCAGCCCCTCGGGGGGTGCCTCCTACGAGCAGTACTTC. It is translated as CASSPSGGASYEQYF.

The chain employs TRBV29-1 and TRBJ2-3; 12 positions agree with TRBD2. Germline CDR1 and CDR2: SQVTM and ANQGSEA. The CDR3 sequence is 14 residues long. The ends lost 7 bases at V and 5 bases at J; junction bases unmatched: 7. The CDR3 DNA sequence: TGCAGCGGTGGACTAGCGGGGACCGTAGATACGCAGTATTTT. Amino acid sequence: CSGGLAGTVDTQYF.

This chain uses TRBV5-6 with TRBJ2-2; 14 nucleotides align to TRBD2. With 4 bases clipped from V and 5 bases from J, the junction kept 7 bases outside the gene matches. Germline V gene sequence: CDR1 SGHDT, CDR2 YYEEEE. CDR3 size: 17 residues. CDR3 in DNA: TGTGCCAGCAGCCCGGGACTAGCGGGGGTCAGGACCGGGGAGCTGTTTTTT. Encoded protein: CASSPGLAGVRTGELFF.

The V gene is TRBV19, the J gene TRBJ1-2, with TRBD1 identical over 10 bases. The V and J ends lost 7 bases and 4 bases, in that order; junction bases with no gene match: 9. Looked up from germline, CDR1 is LNHDA and CDR2 is SQIVND (reference sequence). The CDR3 runs 15 residues. The CDR3 DNA is TGTGCCAGTACCGTGGGGGGGACAGGGGCCTATGGCTACACCTTC. Protein: CASTVGGTGAYGYTF.

There are a few counts of this clone. CDR3: CASSVTSGSLDEQFF. The CDR3 region has the DNA TGTGCCAGCAGCGTGACTAGCGGGAGCCTGGATGAGCAGTTCTTC. The V call is TRBV9, the J call TRBJ2-1; 12 bases line up with TRBD2. Germline V gene lookup returns CDR1 SGDLS and CDR2 YYNGEE. Trimming removed 2 bases from V and 8 bases from J; junction bases left unmatched: 5. The CDR3 is 15 residues long.

V gene TRBV9 combines with J gene TRBJ2-7, with a possible D match to TRBD1 (5 bases). The CDR3 spans 13 residues. Trimming took 3 bases from V and 0 from J, leaving 7 bases between them. Germline CDR1 reads SGDLS; CDR2 reads YYNGEE. CDR3 protein: CASSGGNSYEQYF. In DNA form, the CDR3 reads TGTGCCAGCAGCGGGGGCAACTCCTACGAGCAGTACTTC.

The CDR3 DNA reads as TGTGCCAGCAGCTTAGCGGGGACAGGGGACAATGAGCAGTTCTTC. It is translated as CASSLAGTGDNEQFF. V gene TRBV7-8 combines with J gene TRBJ2-1; 10 bases agree with TRBD1. The CDR3 sequence is 15 residues long. Germline V CDR1 and CDR2: SGHVS, FQNEAQ. V shed 0 bases and J 5 bases; nucleotides not matched to a gene: 1.

The rearrangement joins TRBV27 to TRBJ2-1, with a weak D call TRBD2 (5 bases). The CDR3 loop spans 15 amino acids. Germline-derived CDR1 and CDR2 are MNHEY and SMNVEV (reference sequence). The V end lost 5 bases, the J end lost 3 bases, and 14 bases lay between the germline ends. The CDR3 DNA reads TGTGCCAGCAGTGAGAGCGGAGATTACTACAATGAGCAGTTCTTC. The encoded protein is CASSESGDYYNEQFF.

The J gene is TRBJ2-2, the V gene TRBV12-5, with a weak D call TRBD1 (6 bases). V was shortened by 0 bases and J by 7 bases, with 12 bases between the two germline ends. Germline V gene sequence: CDR1 LGHNT, CDR2 FRNRAP. CDR3 size: 15 residues. The CDR3 nucleotides are TGTGCTAGTGGTTTGGTAATCAGGGGAGACGGGGAGCTGTTTTTT. This encodes CASGLVIRGDGELFF.

The rearrangement links TRBV29-1 to TRBJ1-2, with 7 nucleotides matching TRBD1. This CDR3 has 15 residues. Germline V gene sequence: CDR1 SQVTM, CDR2 ANQGSEA. The junction had 17 bases not matched to a gene; V was cut back by 6 bases and J by 7 bases. The CDR3 DNA reads TGCAGCGTCCCCCAGGGGGAACTTATAACGGCTGGCTACACCTTC. Protein: CSVPQGELITAGYTF.

CDR3 sequence (DNA): TGTGCCAGCAGCTCACAGCACGGGGAGCTGTTTTTT. Its protein product is CASSSQHGELFF. The rearrangement joins TRBV5-6 to TRBJ2-2; D call uncertain. The germline V gene has CDR1 SGHDT and CDR2 YYEEEE. The V gene lost 3 bases and the J gene lost 7 bases, with 7 bases spanning the gap. The CDR3 spans 12 residues.

This clone was seen just once. The J gene is TRBJ2-2, the V gene TRBV19, with 7 nucleotides matching TRBD2. Germline V lookup: CDR1 LNHDA, CDR2 SQIVND (reference sequence). The length of the CDR3 is 14 residues. V gave up 5 bases and J gave up 6 bases; unmatched junction bases: 6. CDR3 loop: CASSPGLEAGELFF. DNA of the CDR3: TGTGCCAGTAGTCCAGGACTAGAAGCCGGGGAGCTGTTTTTT. Complete variable domain (other parts from reference TRBV19 and TRBJ2-2): DGGITQSPKYLFRKEGQNVTLSCEQNLNHDAMYWYRQDPGQGLRLIYYSQIVNDFQKGDIAEGYSVSREKKESFPLTVTSAQKNPTAFYLCASSPGLEAGELFFGEGSRLTVL.